Reported below is one TCR beta chain. This sample is drawn from a study of cytomegalovirus exposure and HLA in healthy donors. The PCR employed 60 Vbeta primers together with 13 Jbeta primers. Sequencing was performed with immunoSEQ multiplex PCR; in TCRdb, only in-frame clones are kept and a portion is missing. The sample shows more than 95,000 clones, around 60% of them seen only once. This CDR3 spans 14 amino acids. Germline V gene lookup returns CDR1 SNHLY and CDR2 FYNNEI. The V and J ends lost 4 bases and 0 bases respectively, with 10 bases between them. The sequence came from a man in his fifties or sixties in good health and CMV-seronegative. Specimen: PBMCs. This chain uses TRBV2 with TRBJ2-7, with D perhaps matching TRBD1 (6 bases). The CDR3 sequence: CASSAPDSSYEQYF. The CDR3 coding sequence is TGTGCCAGCAGTGCACCGGACAGCTCCTACGAGCAGTACTTC.